This T cell receptor (beta chain) is from a study of cytomegalovirus exposure and HLA in healthy donors. Study at large: An early release of data contained 75 million to 90 million unique TCRs, which came from HLA-typed donors.

This PCR relied on a set of 60 Vbeta primers and 13 Jbeta primers. Sequenced by immunoSEQ multiplex PCR; TCRdb stores in-frame clones only, minus some. The table shows some 190,000 clones, with about 81% occurring only once. Points from the study as a whole: Later on, an analysis tied some 17,000 TCR beta sequences to HLA alleles at 0.05 false discovery rate. Roughly uniform depth of sequencing across donors was assumed in presence/absence analyses.

When sampled, the donors appeared nominally healthy, though they likely had unrecorded immune exposures. The CDR3 covers 16 residues. V lost 4 bases to trimming and J lost 7 bases; unmatched junction nucleotides: 10. CDR1 is SGHDT and CDR2 is YYEEEE in the germline V gene. Worth noting for this clone: Its antigen is currently unknown.

The sequence came from a man aged 18 to 30 in good health and CMV-seronegative. The chain recombines TRBV5-6 with TRBJ2-1; 11 bases map to TRBD1. The source material was PBMCs. Here the CDR3 reads CASSSRTGGLWNEQFF. CDR3 nucleotides: TGTGCCAGCAGCAGCCGGACAGGGGGCTTATGGAATGAGCAGTTCTTC.